The text below deals with one TCR beta chain. One entry per CDR3 protein, called by TCRdb with MiXCR from the 5' RACE reads. This table holds nearly 55,000 distinct CDR3 sequences, roughly 22% found once. The V gene lost 1 base and the J gene lost 1 base, with 5 bases spanning the gap. The CDR3 covers 14 residues. CDR1 is SGHKS, CDR2 YYEKEE, per germline (reference sequence). The chain employs TRBV5-5 and TRBJ2-2; D unclear. This sequence was found in a female donor with breast cancer. The material sequenced was tumor-infiltrating naive CD4+ T cells sorted from the breast tumor. This sample's subset: naive CD4+ T cells, CD4+CD45RA+CD25-. DNA of the CDR3: TGTGCCAGCAGCTTGCCCGAGAACACCGGGGAGCTGTTTTTT. The encoded protein is CASSLPENTGELFF.